This TCR beta chain stems from a study of T-cell reconstitution after alpha-beta-depleted transplantation in children. General study findings and limits: After transplant, at about two months, alpha-beta T cells were reportedly derived from several hundred expanded graft clones.

This clonotype was observed at least ten times. What it binds is unknown. The CDR3 is 13 residues long. CDR1 and CDR2 from the germline V gene are MGHRA and YSYEKL. V lost 0 bases and J lost 10, with 10 bases in between. Unique molecular identifiers were built into the TCRbeta library. TCRdb re-called the PCR reads through MiXCR, storing one row per CDR3 protein. In the table there are under 20,000 distinct CDR3 sequences, 10% to 15% of which are singletons. The clonotype was recovered from a female patient younger than 10 who had a stem cell transplant for congenital amegakaryocytic thrombocytopenia, so the T cells may come from the graft donor. The chain joins TRBV4-1 to TRBJ2-1, with D tentatively TRBD2 (5 bases). The starting material was PBMCs, mostly from graft donor cells, obtained 60 days after TCRalphabeta/CD19-depleted stem cell transplant. The CDR3 protein is CASSQDPGGEQFF. In DNA, the CDR3 is TGCGCCAGCAGCCAAGATCCGGGCGGGGAGCAGTTCTTC.